Listed here are 3 T cell receptor beta chains from one sample, sequenced in a study of identifying expanded T cells in peripheral blood. The protocol was immunoSEQ multiplex PCR, while the TCRdb copy is restricted to in-frame clones and leaves out a portion. In the table there are some 95,000 clones, 70% to 90% of which are singletons. Sequencing input: blood. Source of these receptors: a person between 18 and 75 years old in good health.

This chain connects TRBV2 to TRBJ1-2; possible D gene TRBD1, 6 bases. V lost 6 bases, J lost 7 bases, and 12 bases lay in between. Germline V lookup: CDR1 SNHLY, CDR2 FYNNEI. The CDR3 length is 12 residues. For the CDR3, the DNA is TGTGCCAGCAGAAAAACAGGGACTGGCTACACCTTC. It specifies CASRKTGTGYTF.

The chain recombines TRBV9 with TRBJ1-2; 8 bases align to TRBD1. The CDR3 is made up of 16 amino acids. Germline values: CDR1 SGDLS, CDR2 YYNGEE. The trim removed 4 bases at V and 5 bases at J, leaving 13 bases unmatched. DNA of the CDR3: TGTGCCAGCAGCCCGAGGCTATTGCAGGGGGCGTATGGCTACACCTTC. This sequence encodes CASSPRLLQGAYGYTF.

For this clone: Other DNA sequences in this specimen translate into the identical CDR3. This chain connects TRBV30 to TRBJ1-1; D is possibly TRBD1 (5 bases). Trimming took 0 bases from V and 3 from J, leaving 8 bases between them. The CDR3 has 13 amino acids. The germline CDR1 and CDR2 sequences are GTSNPN and SVGIG (reference sequence). The chain's CDR3 is CAWSVQGYTEAFF. CDR3 nucleotide sequence: TGTGCCTGGAGTGTTCAGGGATACACTGAAGCTTTCTTT.